This TCR beta chain was profiled in a study of low-dose radiotherapy and immunotherapy resistance in tumors. Study at large: Given every two weeks, intravenous cyclophosphamide 200 mg/m2 preceded radiation and immunotherapy by one day.

Germline CDR1 reads SNHLY; CDR2 reads FYNNEI. The CDR3 has 13 amino acids. The V and J ends lost 9 bases and 6 bases respectively, with 15 bases between them. TRAV- and TRBV-specific primers primed first-strand cDNA, covering alpha and beta chains. The authors ran 15 to 25 PCR cycles to amplify TCRs with a constant-region primer and V-primer adapter. Following isolation, mRNA was amplified via in vitro transcription. Each CDR3 protein is one row after TCRdb ran MiXCR on the reads. The sample shows some 13,000 distinct CDR3 sequences, more than 65% of them seen only once. This sequence originates from a human donor with advanced metastatic prostate, ovarian, gallbladder or colorectal cancer (not recorded which). This table probably holds off-target reads from a library built for another chain. The rearrangement joins TRBV2 to TRBJ2-1; D possibly matches TRBD1 or TRBD2 (6 bases each). This CDR3 reads CARGGSAGNEQFF. In DNA form, the CDR3 reads TGTGCCAGAGGGGGGTCAGCGGGCAATGAGCAGTTCTTC.